This T cell receptor (beta chain) was captured by sequencing in a study of blood T cell repertoires in COVID-19. Germline V gene lookup returns CDR1 SGDLS and CDR2 YYNGEE. Trimming removed 5 bases at V and 0 bases at J, with 11 bases between. CDR3 size: 15 residues. Sequencing used immunoSEQ multiplex PCR; TCRdb keeps in-frame clones, though not all of them. The table shows about 54,000 clones, with about nine tenths occurring only once. This receptor was obtained from a man aged 50-59 years with active COVID-19. V and J are TRBV9 and TRBJ1-4; D unresolved. The sequenced material came from peripheral blood. CDR3 region: CASSPFRATNEKLFF. The DNA of the CDR3 is TGTGCCAGCAGTCCCTTTCGGGCAACTAATGAAAAACTGTTTTTT.